This T cell receptor beta chain was documented in a study of human T cells and chemical hapten exposure. For the study at large: The cohort included alopecia areata under or over 50% scalp, totalis and universalis. Variability of per-sample TCR yields stemmed mainly from small differences in pooled library volume.

Time point specified: patch test 2, 6 weeks after DPC sensitization. Treatment of the sample: therapeutic diphenylcyclopropenone sensitization with weekly scalp DPC. Donors, patients with alopecia ranging from 18 to 70 years old and judged suitable for DPC, provided samples. Attachment of unique molecular identifiers to individual cDNA molecules was performed in the library. Each CDR3 protein gets one entry after TCRdb re-called the RACE reads with MiXCR. Of some 90,000 distinct CDR3 sequences detected, approximately 10% appear once; the ten largest clones hold 2.5% to 4%. CDR3 size: 15 residues. J was trimmed by 0 bases and V by 6 bases; bases with no gene match: 5. Germline CDR1 and CDR2: SNHLY and FYNNEI.

The material was whole blood, obtained in connection with sensitization to the hapten diphenylcyclopropenone (DPC). This clonotype was sampled from a woman aged 40 to 50 with alopecia areata. Some clones in this sample may be carry-over from other donors' samples. The chain employs TRBV2 and TRBJ1-5, with 7 bases identical to TRBD1. Here the CDR3 reads CASSETGDSNQPQHF. DNA for the CDR3: TGTGCCAGCAGCGAAACAGGGGATAGCAATCAGCCCCAGCATTTT.